This T cell receptor beta chain was sequenced in a study of shared clonotypes between healthy human individuals. General study findings and limits: Tissues were not sampled, only blood, and their repertoires likely differ. Measured sharing among donors was expected to vary with sequencing depth.

The germline V gene has CDR1 MGHDK and CDR2 SYGVNS. V trimming: 1 base; J trimming: 6 bases; junction bases outside the gene matches: 7. CDR3 length equals 16 residues. Into CD45RA+ naive and CD45RA-negative memory subsets, the CD4+ cells were split. Libraries were prepared by immunoSEQ multiplex PCR; TCRdb keeps only in-frame clonotypes and omits some of them. Of roughly 2 million clones detected, 95% appear once; the ten largest clones hold 0.1% to 0.15%. On this clone itself: Antigen: not known.

The rearrangement uses TRBV25-1 and TRBJ2-7; TRBD2 agrees at 12 bases. The clonotype was recovered from a man aged 18 to 30 in good health. Material: naive CD4+ T cells sorted from blood. The subset: CD45RA+ positively selected. CDR3 region: CASSELRLAGASEQYF. Written as DNA, the CDR3 is TGTGCCAGCAGTGAATTACGACTAGCGGGAGCCTCCGAGCAGTACTTC.